The next 10 T cell receptor beta chains were all read from a single sample in a study of cytomegalovirus exposure and HLA in healthy donors. 13 Jbeta primers and 60 Vbeta primers were used for the PCR. Method: immunoSEQ multiplex PCR; TCRdb's copy keeps in-frame clones and lacks some. Of some 110,000 clones listed, approximately 80% are singletons. Sequenced input: PBMCs. The receptors were sampled from a woman in her thirties or forties in good health and CMV-seropositive.

The chain employs TRBV30 and TRBJ2-7; possible D gene TRBD2, 6 bases. The germline V and J ends were trimmed by 0 bases and 6 bases, with 12 bases remaining between them. The CDR3 extends over 13 amino acids. Germline V gene data show CDR1 as GTSNPN and CDR2 as SVGIG (reference sequence). For the CDR3, the DNA is TGTGCCTGGAGTGTACAAGCGGGCCGCGAGCAGTACTTC. This codes for CAWSVQAGREQYF.

Comment on this clone: An end of the junction differs from the germline gene, which may be a read error. This sample also contains other DNA sequences that code for the same CDR3. This chain connects TRBV2 to TRBJ1-1; D is possibly TRBD1 (6 bases). This CDR3 is built from 14 residues. Germline V gene data show CDR1 as SNHLY and CDR2 as FYNNEI. The CDR3 nucleotides read TGTGCCAGCAGAGTCGATACAGGGCCCACTGAAGCTTTCTTC. Translated, it gives CASRVDTGPTEAFF.

This clone was observed once. This chain links TRBV6-4 with TRBJ2-7; 7 nucleotides align to TRBD2. CDR3 length equals 14 residues. Trimming removed 6 bases from V and 5 bases from J; junction bases left unmatched: 10. In germline, CDR1 is MRHNA, CDR2 SNTAGT. Written as DNA, the CDR3 is TGTGCCAGCAGGCCCGGCGGGAGACAAAACGAGCAGTACTTC. Amino acids: CASRPGGRQNEQYF.

J is TRBJ2-5 and V is TRBV11-2; D possibly corresponds to TRBD2 (5 bases). CDR1 and CDR2 (germline): SGHAT, FQNNGV. V lost 3 bases, J lost 5 bases, and 16 bases lay in between. This CDR3 comprises 15 residues. The CDR3 region is CASSFLSTRGETQYF. The CDR3 DNA is TGTGCCAGCAGCTTTTTATCGACGCGAGGGGAGACCCAGTACTTC.

This clone was seen a few times. J is TRBJ2-7 and V is TRBV5-4; D possibly corresponds to TRBD1 (6 bases). CDR1 is SGHNT and CDR2 is YYREEE in the germline V gene (reference sequence). CDR3 length equals 14 residues. Trimming shortened V by 7 bases and J by 5 bases, and 19 bases separated the two germline ends. CDR3 bases: TGTGCCAGCCGCGAACAGGGAAGGGACCACGAGCAGTACTTC. Translating it yields CASREQGRDHEQYF.

The V call is TRBV6-1, the J call TRBJ1-2; D might be TRBD1 (5 bases). Germline CDR1 is MNHNS and CDR2 is SASEGT. The CDR3 spans 15 residues. Trimming pared 2 bases from V and 4 bases from J, leaving 14 bases between. CDR3 in amino acids: CASSESPGHSYGYTF. The CDR3 coding sequence is TGTGCCAGCAGTGAAAGCCCCGGACATTCCTATGGCTACACCTTC.

V is TRBV18 and J is TRBJ2-7; 9 nucleotides line up with TRBD1. Germline V CDR1 and CDR2: KGHSH, LQKENI. The CDR3 has 14 amino acids. The trim removed 3 bases at V and 6 bases at J, leaving 6 bases unmatched. The CDR3 region is CASSPKQGAGEQYF. The CDR3 DNA reads TGTGCCAGCTCACCTAAACAGGGGGCGGGCGAGCAGTACTTC. Looking up the rest from reference TRBV18 and TRBJ2-7 gives the full variable domain: NAGVMQNPRHLVRRRGQEARLRCSPMKGHSHVYWYRQLPEEGLKFMVYLQKENIIDESGMPKERFSAEFPKEGPSILRIQQVVRGDSAAYFCASSPKQGAGEQYFGPGTRLTVT.

With respect to this clone: Other DNA sequences from this sample encode an identical CDR3 as well. J is TRBJ1-2 and V is TRBV5-1; 8 nucleotides match TRBD1. Germline values: CDR1 SGHRS, CDR2 YFSETQ. With 4 bases clipped from V and 3 bases from J, the junction kept 5 bases outside the gene matches. This CDR3 spans 14 amino acids. The CDR3 sequence is CASSPGQGDYGYTF. In nucleotides, the CDR3 is TGCGCCAGCAGCCCCGGACAGGGTGACTATGGCTACACCTTC.

The count of this clone is one. The chain combines TRBV29-1 with TRBJ2-5; TRBD2 might be the D (5 bases). Judging by the DNA end, TRBJ2-7 fits better; the J call may be wrong. The germline gives CDR1 SQVTM, CDR2 ANQGSEA. CDR3 size: 12 residues. This CDR3 is CSVSAGAYEQYF. The CDR3 DNA follows: TGCAGCGTTTCGGCGGGTGCCTACGAGCAGTACTTC.

The V gene is TRBV28, the J gene TRBJ2-7; D remains unclear. This CDR3 is 14 amino acids long. Looked up from germline, CDR1 is MDHEN and CDR2 is SYDVKM. V shed 3 bases and J shed 2 bases, with 11 bases lying between them. The CDR3 DNA reads TGTGCCAGCAGTTTGTTGCGATTTCCCTACGAGCAGTACTTC. Encoded protein: CASSLLRFPYEQYF. The whole variable domain, filled in from reference TRBV28 and TRBJ2-7, reads DVKVTQSSRYLVKRTGEKVFLECVQDMDHENMFWYRQDPGLGLRLIYFSYDVKMKEKGDIPEGYSVSREKKERFSLILESASTNQTSMYLCASSLLRFPYEQYFGPGTRLTVT.